A selection of T cell receptor beta chains follows, all from one sample in a study of beta chain features in type 1 diabetes. The table came from immunoSEQ multiplex PCR; TCRdb's copy has only in-frame clones and leaves some out. The sample has about 180,000 clones; approximately 13% are singletons. The sample consisted of central memory CD4+ T cells from blood. These receptor sequences come from a woman under 30 in good health. Each CDR3 is given with its conserved first and last residue. The order of the fields is clone size, V gene, D gene, J gene, CDR3 protein, CDR3 DNA. D genes are given only for firm matches. Clone size appears in some rows only: once, few, many, or a class for an expanded clone.

few,TRBV7-9,TRBD1,TRBJ2-7,CASSPGTGYYEQYF,TGTGCCAGCAGCCCGGGGACAGGATACTACGAGCAGTACTTC
few,TRBV6-5,TRBD1,TRBJ2-7,CASRTGSYEQYF,TGTGCCAGCAGGACAGGGTCCTACGAGCAGTACTTC
NA,TRBV5-1,TRBD2,TRBJ2-1,CASSVIAGGPSYEQFF,TGCGCCAGCAGCGTCATAGCGGGAGGGCCGTCGTATGAGCAGTTCTTC
few,TRBV6-1,TRBD1,TRBJ1-2,CASSEGTGTLANYGYTF,TGTGCCAGCAGTGAAGGGACAGGGACCCTCGCTAACTATGGCTACACCTTC
NA,TRBV30,TRBD2,TRBJ2-1,CAWSVLLAGVNEQFF,TGTGCCTGGAGTGTGTTACTAGCGGGCGTCAATGAGCAGTTCTTC
NA,TRBV18,NA,TRBJ2-1,CASSRRGTREGDEQFF,TGTGCCAGCTCACGTCGCGGGACTCGAGAAGGGGATGAGCAGTTCTTC
NA,TRBV18,TRBD1,TRBJ1-2,CASSPRGQGDSGYGYTF,TGTGCCAGCTCACCACGGGGACAGGGGGATTCGGGCTATGGCTACACCTTC
few,TRBV7-9,TRBD2,TRBJ2-1,CASSLGTSGSGDEQFF,TGTGCCAGCAGCTTGGGGACTAGCGGGAGTGGGGATGAGCAGTTCTTC
NA,TRBV7-9,NA,TRBJ1-2,CASSLVDGYTF,TGTGCCAGCAGCTTAGTAGATGGCTACACCTTC
few,TRBV2,TRBD2,TRBJ2-1,CASSETSLNQFF,TGTGCCAGCAGTGAGACTAGCCTGAATCAGTTCTTC
many,TRBV19,NA,TRBJ2-4,CASSLGDMRNIQYF,TGTGCCAGTAGTCTGGGGGACATGAGAAACATTCAGTACTTC
few,TRBV28,TRBD2,TRBJ2-2,CASRIWTSGSSGELFF,TGTGCCAGCAGAATCTGGACTAGCGGGAGTTCCGGGGAGCTGTTTTTT
once,TRBV5-1,TRBD1,TRBJ1-2,CASSPRTGFSYGYTF,TGCGCCAGCAGCCCCCGGACAGGGTTTTCCTATGGCTACACCTTC
few,TRBV6-6,NA,TRBJ2-2,CASSYGADTGELFF,TGTGCCAGCAGTTACGGGGCAGACACCGGGGAGCTGTTTTTT